The 29 T cell receptor beta chains reported below all come from one sample, sequenced in a study of T cell responses to AZD1222 COVID-19 vaccine (dated by TCRdb to about 2021). Receptors were amplified or captured by the immunoSEQ multiplex PCR assay. TCRdb re-hosts the immuneACCESS table, in-frame sequences only. Its copies lack some clones; in the studies checked, an unresolved V gene accounts for under half of them, and the cause for the rest is not known. The sample table contains around 150,000 clones; only one count was recorded for 92% of them. Roughly 3.5% of the sample comes from the top ten. In light of the paper, this sample's time point label describes: about 28 days (+/-7) after the second vaccine dose. The sample in question was peripheral blood, obtained 28 days after the second AZD1222 dose. These receptor sequences come from an adult who received the AZD1222 COVID-19 vaccine.

The rearrangement uses TRBV18 and TRBJ2-7; 9 bases line up with TRBD1. V shed 2 bases, J shed 7 bases, and the junction held 6 bases outside the gene matches. The CDR3 extends over 14 amino acids. From germline, CDR1 is KGHSH and CDR2 LQKENI. The CDR3 spells CASSPGTGNDEQYF. The CDR3 DNA sequence: TGTGCCAGCTCACCAGGGACAGGGAATGATGAGCAGTACTTC.

This clone has only a few counts. This chain connects TRBV9 to TRBJ2-7; D gene uncertain. Trimming pared 0 bases from V and 4 bases from J, leaving 11 bases between. The CDR3 contains 14 residues. CDR1 SGDLS and CDR2 YYNGEE come from the germline V gene. The chain's CDR3 is CASSVDPATYEQYF. DNA for the CDR3: TGTGCCAGCAGCGTAGATCCTGCAACTTACGAGCAGTACTTC.

The chain joins TRBV6-5 to TRBJ1-6; a possible D gene is TRBD1 (5 bases). The CDR3 sequence is 13 residues long. V shed 0 bases and J shed 17 bases, with 14 bases lying between them. Germline CDR1 reads MNHEY; CDR2 reads SVGAGI. In nucleotides, the CDR3 is TGTGCCAGCAGTTACTCAACAGGTCACTATGTCCACTTT. Encoded protein: CASSYSTGHYVHF.

The genes are TRBV5-1 and TRBJ1-1; 8 nucleotides align to TRBD1. Per germline, CDR1 SGHRS and CDR2 YFSETQ. The V segment lost 1 base and the J segment 4 bases; nucleotides outside the gene matches: 6. The CDR3 is made up of 15 amino acids. Here the CDR3 DNA reads TGCGCCAGCAGCTTGTTTCAGGGGGCCGTCACTGAAGCTTTCTTT. It yields the protein CASSLFQGAVTEAFF.

The sample holds one count of this clone. V gene TRBV7-2 combines with J gene TRBJ2-7; no firm D call. Trimming pared 11 bases from V and 1 base from J, leaving 21 bases between. Germline-derived CDR1 and CDR2 are SGHTA and FQGNSA. The CDR3 consists of 15 residues. CDR3: CADFPVNYLSYEQYF. For the CDR3, the DNA is TGTGCCGATTTCCCCGTTAACTACTTGTCCTACGAGCAGTACTTC. The full variable domain, rest sourced from reference TRBV7-2 and TRBJ2-7, is GAGVSQSPSNKVTEKGKDVELRCDPISGHTALYWYRQSLGQGLEFLIYFQGNSAPDKSGLPSDRFSAERTGGSVSTLTIQRTQQEDSAVYLCADFPVNYLSYEQYFGPGTRLTVT.

The rearrangement uses TRBV28 and TRBJ2-7; tentative D call: TRBD1 (6 bases). CDR3 length equals 15 residues. V lost 7 bases, J lost 2 bases, and 18 bases lay in between. Germline lookup yields CDR1 MDHEN and CDR2 SYDVKM. The CDR3 sequence: CASTKRGIPPYEQYF. CDR3 DNA: TGTGCCAGCACTAAAAGGGGGATCCCCCCCTACGAGCAGTACTTC.

This clone was seen once. Other DNA sequences in this sample translate to the same CDR3. The DNA for the CDR3 is TGTGCCAGCAGTTCGACAGATACGCAGTATTTT. Translation gives CASSSTDTQYF. The gene calls are TRBV27 and TRBJ2-3; D gene uncertain. The CDR3 is made up of 11 amino acids. The germline gives CDR1 MNHEY, CDR2 SMNVEV (reference sequence). V was clipped by 4 bases and J by 3 bases, with 2 bases between them.

The rearrangement joins TRBV10-2 to TRBJ2-7, with TRBD1 identical over 10 bases. V lost 8 bases, J lost 7 bases, and 8 bases stayed unmatched. The CDR3 has 13 amino acids. Germline-derived CDR1 and CDR2 are WSHSY and SAAADI. The DNA of the CDR3 is TGCGCCAGCCATCCGGGACAGGGGCGGGAGCAGTACTTC. Amino acid sequence: CASHPGQGREQYF.

The V gene is TRBV6-5, the J gene TRBJ2-3; D remains ambiguous. V was shortened by 2 bases and J by 7 bases, with 13 bases between the two germline ends. The CDR3 loop spans 14 amino acids. Germline CDR1 and CDR2: MNHEY and SVGAGI. The CDR3 loop reads CASSYGRAGNTQYF. The DNA of the CDR3 is TGTGCCAGCAGTTACGGAAGGGCAGGAAATACGCAGTATTTT.

This clone was counted only a few times. The chain links TRBV2 to TRBJ1-2; D is undetermined. The V gene lost 2 bases and the J gene lost 4 bases, with 5 bases spanning the gap. The CDR3 covers 12 residues. The germline V gene has CDR1 SNHLY and CDR2 FYNNEI. CDR3 amino acids: CASSESGYGYTF. In DNA, the CDR3 is TGTGCCAGCAGTGAATCTGGCTATGGCTACACCTTC.

This chain links TRBV29-1 with TRBJ1-4; 8 bases match TRBD1. This CDR3 comprises 14 residues. With V trimmed by 7 bases and J by 7 bases, 11 bases remained unmatched. Germline CDR1 SQVTM, CDR2 ANQGSEA. DNA for the CDR3: TGCAGCGGGTGGACAGGGTCAAGGGGTGAAAAACTGTTTTTT. This gives the protein CSGWTGSRGEKLFF.

V usage is TRBV2 and J usage is TRBJ1-3; D is uncertain. V lost 4 bases and J lost 0, with 7 bases in between. CDR3 length: 14 amino acids. Germline CDR1 SNHLY, CDR2 FYNNEI. The DNA of the CDR3 is TGTGCCAGCAGTGTGATCGCCTCTGGAAACACCATATATTTT. It yields the protein CASSVIASGNTIYF.

The chain links TRBV18 to TRBJ1-1, with 12 bases identical to TRBD1. V shed 3 bases, J shed 6 bases, and the junction held 5 bases outside the gene matches. The CDR3 consists of 15 residues. Germline V gene lookup returns CDR1 KGHSH and CDR2 LQKENI. CDR3 sequence reads: CASSPRGQGASEAFF. The CDR3 bases are TGTGCCAGCTCACCTAGGGGACAGGGGGCTTCTGAAGCTTTCTTT.

In this sample, this clone turned up a few times. This chain links TRBV30 with TRBJ1-1; D gene uncertain. The CDR3 runs 14 residues. Germline assignment: CDR1 GTSNPN and CDR2 SVGIG (reference sequence). Trimming removed 2 bases at V and 3 bases at J, with 13 bases between. The CDR3: CAWSNLIGYTEAFF. The DNA for the CDR3 is TGTGCCTGGAGTAACCTGATAGGATACACTGAAGCTTTCTTT.

The chain links TRBV11-2 to TRBJ2-2; 7 bases agree with TRBD1. CDR3 size: 14 residues. In germline, CDR1 is SGHAT, CDR2 FQNNGV. With V trimmed by 4 bases and J by 6 bases, 5 bases remained unmatched. The CDR3: CASSSPTGSGELFF. The CDR3 coding sequence is TGTGCCAGCAGCTCCCCGACAGGGTCCGGGGAGCTGTTTTTT.

This chain uses TRBV7-2 with TRBJ1-3; D is undetermined. Trimming left V 5 bases short and J 0 bases short, with 5 bases between. CDR3 length equals 13 residues. Per the germline V gene, CDR1 is SGHTA and CDR2 is FQGNSA. The CDR3 DNA follows: TGTGCCAGCAGCCCGAACTCTGGAAACACCATATATTTT. The encoded protein is CASSPNSGNTIYF.

The chain employs TRBV15 and TRBJ1-2; maybe TRBD1 (6 bases). This CDR3 is 14 amino acids long. From germline, CDR1 is LNHNV and CDR2 YYDKDF (reference sequence). V was cut by 0 bases and J by 8 bases, with 13 bases left in between. CDR3 protein: CATSRDQTGLGYTF. The CDR3, as DNA: TGTGCCACCAGCAGAGATCAAACAGGGCTAGGCTACACCTTC. The full variable domain, in which reference TRBV15 and TRBJ1-2 provide the parts outside the CDR3, is DAMVIQNPRYQVTQFGKPVTLSCSQTLNHNVMYWYQQKSSQAPKLLFHYYDKDFNNEADTPDNFQSRRPNTSFCFLDIRSPGLGDTAMYLCATSRDQTGLGYTFGSGTRLTVV.

The chain joins TRBV6-2 or TRBV6-3 to TRBJ1-6; 8 bases fit TRBD1. The V and J ends lost 5 bases and 5 bases, in that order; junction bases with no gene match: 8. Germline V gene data show CDR1 as MNHEY and CDR2 as SVGEGT. The CDR3 length is 16 residues. In DNA, the CDR3 is TGTGCCAGCAGTCTTGACAGGGGCATCAATAATTCACCCCTCCACTTT. It encodes CASSLDRGINNSPLHF.

The rearrangement links TRBV28 to TRBJ2-7, with D possibly being TRBD2 (7 bases). Germline loops: CDR1 MDHEN, CDR2 SYDVKM. V shed 8 bases and J shed 4 bases, with 15 bases lying between them. This CDR3 contains 13 residues. For the CDR3, the DNA is TGTGCCAGCGAAGGGGGGGGCTCTTACGAGCAGTACTTC. Translation: CASEGGGSYEQYF.

The chain links TRBV7-9 to TRBJ2-3, with 9 bases matching TRBD2. The germline gives CDR1 SEHNR, CDR2 FQNEAQ (reference sequence). V lost 1 base and J lost 3; bases outside the gene matches: 8. The CDR3 has 17 residues. CDR3 in amino acids: CASSLELRLAATDTQYF. CDR3 coding DNA: TGTGCCAGCAGCTTAGAACTTCGACTAGCGGCTACAGATACGCAGTATTTT.

V and J are TRBV7-2 and TRBJ1-6, with a possible D match to TRBD1 (6 bases). The CDR3 contains 14 residues. Germline lookup yields CDR1 SGHTA and CDR2 FQGNSA. Trimming cost V 0 bases and J 10 bases, with 10 bases left between them. The CDR3 bases are TGTGCCAGCAGCTTAGCCCTAAGGGGGTCACCCCTCCACTTT. Its protein is CASSLALRGSPLHF. The entire variable domain, with the rest obtained from reference TRBV7-2 and TRBJ1-6, is as follows: GAGVSQSPSNKVTEKGKDVELRCDPISGHTALYWYRQSLGQGLEFLIYFQGNSAPDKSGLPSDRFSAERTGGSVSTLTIQRTQQEDSAVYLCASSLALRGSPLHFGNGTRLTVT.

This clone was seen a few times. This rearrangement joins TRBV9 to TRBJ2-5, with 10 bases matching TRBD1. CDR1 and CDR2 (germline): SGDLS, YYNGEE. The CDR3 consists of 16 residues. J gave up 5 bases and V 4 bases, and 11 bases lay outside the gene matches. CDR3 in amino acids: CASSPTGTGVGETQYF. The CDR3 DNA is TGTGCCAGCAGCCCTACCGGGACAGGGGTGGGGGAGACCCAGTACTTC.

The V and J genes are TRBV24-1 and TRBJ1-2, with 9 bases that match TRBD1. Trimming took 7 bases from V and 5 from J; bases not matched to a gene: 13. Looked up from germline, CDR1 is KGHDR and CDR2 is SFDVKD. The CDR3 has 16 amino acids. CDR3: CATSPSPGQGEYGYTF. CDR3 bases: TGTGCCACCAGCCCTAGCCCGGGACAGGGAGAGTATGGCTACACCTTC.

This clone was counted once. The chain combines TRBV9 with TRBJ1-5; perhaps TRBD1 as D (5 bases). Trimming took off 0 bases at V and 6 bases at J, with 13 bases between the two ends. The length of the CDR3 is 15 residues. Looked up from germline, CDR1 is SGDLS and CDR2 is YYNGEE. The chain's CDR3 is CASSVEAGRGQPQHF. The DNA for the CDR3 is TGTGCCAGCAGCGTAGAGGCAGGGAGGGGTCAGCCCCAGCATTTT.

The rearrangement uses TRBV30 and TRBJ2-1; 7 bases map to TRBD2. Per the germline V gene, CDR1 is GTSNPN and CDR2 is SVGIG (reference sequence). The CDR3 sequence is 13 residues long. The ends lost 0 bases at V and 12 bases at J; junction bases unmatched: 8. CDR3 coding DNA: TGTGCCTGGAGTGTACTCGACGGCGGGGGGCAGTTCTTC. Protein sequence: CAWSVLDGGGQFF.

The V gene is TRBV13, the J gene TRBJ2-2, with a weak D call TRBD2 (6 bases). This CDR3 contains 14 residues. Germline values: CDR1 PRHDT, CDR2 FYEKMQ (reference sequence). With 5 bases removed from V and 10 bases from J, the gap between germline ends came to 17 bases. This CDR3 is CASSQSGLGEELFF. CDR3 bases: TGTGCCAGCAGCCAAAGCGGGCTTGGGGAGGAGCTGTTTTTT.

A single count supports this clone. Other DNA sequences in this sample translate to the same CDR3. V is TRBV5-1 and J is TRBJ1-3, with TRBD1 as a possible D gene (5 bases). Germline CDR1 SGHRS, CDR2 YFSETQ. The CDR3 sequence is 15 residues long. Deletions cut 0 bases from V and 0 bases from J, with 7 bases between. The CDR3: CASSLGRASGNTIYF. The CDR3 DNA is TGCGCCAGCAGCTTGGGCAGGGCCTCTGGAAACACCATATATTTT.

The V call is TRBV7-9, the J call TRBJ1-1; 7 bases match TRBD1. Germline V gene lookup returns CDR1 SEHNR and CDR2 FQNEAQ (reference sequence). CDR3 length: 15 amino acids. J gave up 2 bases and V 4 bases, and 7 bases lay outside the gene matches. CDR3 region: CASSSRRDRNTEAFF. CDR3 nucleotide sequence: TGTGCCAGCAGCTCAAGAAGGGACAGAAACACTGAAGCTTTCTTT.

The rearrangement joins TRBV10-2 to TRBJ1-1; tentative D call: TRBD1 (6 bases). The CDR3 loop spans 12 amino acids. Germline V gene lookup returns CDR1 WSHSY and CDR2 SAAADI. V was pared by 6 bases and J by 5 bases, with 10 bases between. This CDR3 is CASSPGQTEAFF. In nucleotides, the CDR3 is TGCGCCAGCAGCCCAGGACAGACTGAAGCTTTCTTT.